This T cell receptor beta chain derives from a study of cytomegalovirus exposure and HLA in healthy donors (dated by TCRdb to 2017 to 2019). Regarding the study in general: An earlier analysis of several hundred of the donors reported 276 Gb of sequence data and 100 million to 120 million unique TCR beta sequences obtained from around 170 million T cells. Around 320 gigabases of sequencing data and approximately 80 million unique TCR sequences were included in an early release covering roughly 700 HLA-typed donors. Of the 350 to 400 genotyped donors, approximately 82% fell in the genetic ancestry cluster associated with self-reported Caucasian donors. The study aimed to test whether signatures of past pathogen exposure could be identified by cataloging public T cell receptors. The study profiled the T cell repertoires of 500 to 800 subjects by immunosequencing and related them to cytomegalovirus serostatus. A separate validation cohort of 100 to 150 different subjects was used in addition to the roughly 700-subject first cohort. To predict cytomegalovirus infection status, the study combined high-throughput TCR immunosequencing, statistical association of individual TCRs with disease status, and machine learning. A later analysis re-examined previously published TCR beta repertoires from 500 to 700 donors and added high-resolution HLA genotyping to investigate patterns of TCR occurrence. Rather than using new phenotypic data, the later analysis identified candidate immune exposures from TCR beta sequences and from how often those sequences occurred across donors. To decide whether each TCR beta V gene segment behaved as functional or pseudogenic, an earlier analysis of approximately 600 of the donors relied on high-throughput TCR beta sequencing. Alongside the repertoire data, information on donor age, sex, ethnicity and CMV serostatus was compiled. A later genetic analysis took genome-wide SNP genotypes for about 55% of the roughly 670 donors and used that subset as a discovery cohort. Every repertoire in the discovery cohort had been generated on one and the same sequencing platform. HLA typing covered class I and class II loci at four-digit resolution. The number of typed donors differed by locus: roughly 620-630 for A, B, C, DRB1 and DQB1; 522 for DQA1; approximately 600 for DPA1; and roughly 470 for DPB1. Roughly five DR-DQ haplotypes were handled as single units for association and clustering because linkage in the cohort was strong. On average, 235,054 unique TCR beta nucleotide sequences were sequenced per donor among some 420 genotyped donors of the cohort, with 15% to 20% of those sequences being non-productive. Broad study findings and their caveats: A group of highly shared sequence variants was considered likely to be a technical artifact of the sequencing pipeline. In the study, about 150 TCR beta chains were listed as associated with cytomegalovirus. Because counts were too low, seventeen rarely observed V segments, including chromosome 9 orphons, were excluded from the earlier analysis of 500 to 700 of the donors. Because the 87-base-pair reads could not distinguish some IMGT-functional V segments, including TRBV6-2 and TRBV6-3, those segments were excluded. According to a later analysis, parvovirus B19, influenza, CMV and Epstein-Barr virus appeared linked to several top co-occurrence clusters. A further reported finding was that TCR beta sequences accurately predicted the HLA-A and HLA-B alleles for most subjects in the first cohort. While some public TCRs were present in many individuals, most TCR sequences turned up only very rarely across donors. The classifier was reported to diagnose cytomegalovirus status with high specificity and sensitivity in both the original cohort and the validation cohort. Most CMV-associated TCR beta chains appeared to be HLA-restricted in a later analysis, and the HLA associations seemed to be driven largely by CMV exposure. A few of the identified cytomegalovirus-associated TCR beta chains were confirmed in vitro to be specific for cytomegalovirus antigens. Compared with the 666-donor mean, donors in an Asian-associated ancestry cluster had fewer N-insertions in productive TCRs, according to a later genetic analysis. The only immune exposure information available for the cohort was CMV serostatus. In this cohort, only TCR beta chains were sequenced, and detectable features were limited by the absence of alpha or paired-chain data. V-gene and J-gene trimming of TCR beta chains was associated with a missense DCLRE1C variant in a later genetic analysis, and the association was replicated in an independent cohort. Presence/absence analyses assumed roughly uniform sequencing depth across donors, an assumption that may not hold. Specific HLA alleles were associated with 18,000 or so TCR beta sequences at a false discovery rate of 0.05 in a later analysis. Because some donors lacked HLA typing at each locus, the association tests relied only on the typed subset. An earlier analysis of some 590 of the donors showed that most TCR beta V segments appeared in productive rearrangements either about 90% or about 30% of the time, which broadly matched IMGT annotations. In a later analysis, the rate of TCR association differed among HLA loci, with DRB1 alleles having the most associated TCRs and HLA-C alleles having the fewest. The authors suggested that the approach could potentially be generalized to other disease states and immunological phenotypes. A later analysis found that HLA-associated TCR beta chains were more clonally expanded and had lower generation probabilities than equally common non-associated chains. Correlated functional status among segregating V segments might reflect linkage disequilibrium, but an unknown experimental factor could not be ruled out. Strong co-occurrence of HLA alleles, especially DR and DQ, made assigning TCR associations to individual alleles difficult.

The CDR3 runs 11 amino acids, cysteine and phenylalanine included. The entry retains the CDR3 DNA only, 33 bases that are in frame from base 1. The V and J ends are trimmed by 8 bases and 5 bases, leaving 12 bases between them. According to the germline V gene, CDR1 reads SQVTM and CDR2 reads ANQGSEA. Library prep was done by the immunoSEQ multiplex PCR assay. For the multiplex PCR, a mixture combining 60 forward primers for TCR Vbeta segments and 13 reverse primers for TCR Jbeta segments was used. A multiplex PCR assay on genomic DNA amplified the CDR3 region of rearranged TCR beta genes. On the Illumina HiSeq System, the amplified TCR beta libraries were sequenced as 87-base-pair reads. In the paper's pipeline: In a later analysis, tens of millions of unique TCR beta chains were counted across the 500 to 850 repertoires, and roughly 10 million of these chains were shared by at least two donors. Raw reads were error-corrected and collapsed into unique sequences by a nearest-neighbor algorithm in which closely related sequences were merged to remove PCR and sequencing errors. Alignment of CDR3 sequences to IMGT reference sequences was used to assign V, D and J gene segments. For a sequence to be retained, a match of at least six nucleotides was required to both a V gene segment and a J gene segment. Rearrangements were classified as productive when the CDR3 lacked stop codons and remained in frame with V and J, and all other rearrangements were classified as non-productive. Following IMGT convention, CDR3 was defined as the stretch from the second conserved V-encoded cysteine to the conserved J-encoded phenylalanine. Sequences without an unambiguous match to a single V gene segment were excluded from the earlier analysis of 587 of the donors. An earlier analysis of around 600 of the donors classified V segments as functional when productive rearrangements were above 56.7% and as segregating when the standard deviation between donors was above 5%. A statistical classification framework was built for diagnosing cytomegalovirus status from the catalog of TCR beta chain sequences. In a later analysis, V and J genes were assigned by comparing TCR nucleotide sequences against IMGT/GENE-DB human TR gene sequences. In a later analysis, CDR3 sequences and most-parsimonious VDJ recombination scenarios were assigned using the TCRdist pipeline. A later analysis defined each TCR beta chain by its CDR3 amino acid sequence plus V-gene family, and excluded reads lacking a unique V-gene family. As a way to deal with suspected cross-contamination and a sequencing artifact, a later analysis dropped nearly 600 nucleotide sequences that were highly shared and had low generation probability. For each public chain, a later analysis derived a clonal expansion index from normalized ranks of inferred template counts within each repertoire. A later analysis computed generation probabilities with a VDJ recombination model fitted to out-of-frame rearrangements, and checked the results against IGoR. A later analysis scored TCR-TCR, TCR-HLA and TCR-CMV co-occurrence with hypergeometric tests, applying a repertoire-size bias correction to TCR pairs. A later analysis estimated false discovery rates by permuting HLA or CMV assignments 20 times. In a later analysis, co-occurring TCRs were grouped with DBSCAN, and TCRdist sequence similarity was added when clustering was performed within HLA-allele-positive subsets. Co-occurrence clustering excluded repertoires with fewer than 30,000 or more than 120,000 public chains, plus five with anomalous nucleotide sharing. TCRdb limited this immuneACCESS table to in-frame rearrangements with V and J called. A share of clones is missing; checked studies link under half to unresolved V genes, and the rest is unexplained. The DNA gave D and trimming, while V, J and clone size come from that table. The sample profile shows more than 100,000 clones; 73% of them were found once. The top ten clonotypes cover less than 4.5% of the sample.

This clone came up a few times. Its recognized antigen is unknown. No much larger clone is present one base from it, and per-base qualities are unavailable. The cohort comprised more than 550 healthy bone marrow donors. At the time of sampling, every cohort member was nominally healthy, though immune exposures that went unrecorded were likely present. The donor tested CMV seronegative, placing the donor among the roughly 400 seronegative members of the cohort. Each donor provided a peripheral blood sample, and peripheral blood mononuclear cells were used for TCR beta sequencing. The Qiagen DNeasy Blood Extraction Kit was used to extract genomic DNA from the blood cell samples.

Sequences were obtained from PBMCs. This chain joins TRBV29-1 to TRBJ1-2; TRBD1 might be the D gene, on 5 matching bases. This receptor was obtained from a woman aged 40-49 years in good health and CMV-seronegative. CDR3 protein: CSTDGGYGYTF. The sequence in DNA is TGCAGCACCGACGGGGGGTATGGCTACACCTTC.